This T cell receptor (beta chain) is from a study of cytomegalovirus exposure and HLA in healthy donors. Regarding the study as a whole: Reports showed the classifier diagnosing cytomegalovirus status with high specificity and sensitivity. Some TCR beta chains (about 170 of them) were listed as cytomegalovirus-associated.

Separate from the approximately 720-subject first cohort was the 120-subject validation cohort, to which the donors belonged. The table came from immunoSEQ multiplex PCR; TCRdb's copy has only in-frame clones and leaves some out. Of about 260,000 clones detected, about nine tenths appear once; the ten largest clones hold 3.1%. Comments on this clone: As yet, its antigen is unknown. The same CDR3 arises from other DNA sequences in this sample as well.

Trimming at V came to 2 bases and at J to 7 bases, leaving 6 bases not matched to a gene. The CDR3 covers 16 residues. Germline CDR1 is MGHRA and CDR2 is YSYEKL. The sequenced sample consisted of PBMCs. V gene TRBV4-1 combines with J gene TRBJ2-1; 12 positions agree with TRBD2. This clonotype originated in a young woman in good health and CMV-seronegative. CDR3 coding DNA: TGCGCCAGCAGCCAACCGACTAGCGGGAGAGATAATGAGCAGTTCTTC. It translates to CASSQPTSGRDNEQFF.